The TCR beta chain described here comes from a study of T cell repertoires in cytomegalovirus infection. Across the study: CMV infection together with matching HLA type was indicated by public TCR beta signatures. Broader study findings: Carriers of CMV and the relevant HLA type were discriminated by public TCR beta frequency. CMV-specific HLA-C-restricted TCR beta clonotypes dominated the ex vivo response.

The CDR3 totals 15 residues. Germline CDR1 and CDR2: SQVTM and ANQGSEA. V dropped 5 bases and J dropped 5 bases, with 20 bases sitting between them. This clonotype was observed many times. Its antigen is not known. TCRdb reprocessed the reads with MiXCR, giving one entry per CDR3 protein. Counted here are some 400,000 distinct CDR3 sequences, 15% to 20% occurring once; the ten biggest clones make up under 9%. The sequencing sample was made of PBMCs. The receptor's source is a human donor in good health (CMV status not recorded). Some clones in this sample may be carry-over from other donors' samples. The J gene is TRBJ2-3, the V gene TRBV29-1, with a possible D match to TRBD1 (6 bases). CDR3 nucleotide sequence: TGCAGCGTTCACAGACAGGCCAGTGGTGGAGATACGCAGTATTTT. Residues: CSVHRQASGGDTQYF.